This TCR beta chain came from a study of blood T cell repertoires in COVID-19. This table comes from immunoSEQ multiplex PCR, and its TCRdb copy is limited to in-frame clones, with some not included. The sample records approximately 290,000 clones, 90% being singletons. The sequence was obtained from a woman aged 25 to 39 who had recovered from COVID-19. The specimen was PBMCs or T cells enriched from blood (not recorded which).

CDR3 amino acids: CASRYFGGGMETQYF. The CDR3, as DNA: TGTGCCAGCAGATATTTTGGGGGGGGAATGGAGACCCAGTACTTC. The chain carries TRBV27 and TRBJ2-5; 7 bases fit TRBD2. This CDR3 comprises 15 residues. CDR1 MNHEY and CDR2 SMNVEV come from the germline V gene (reference sequence). Trimming removed 6 bases from V and 5 bases from J; junction bases left unmatched: 12.